Here is one TCR beta chain with its context. The antigen remains unidentified. Patients aged 18 to 65 with hyperthyroidism were newly diagnosed, with duration under 2 months. The study left out patients who had uncontrolled infection, other autoimmune disease, pregnancy or lactation. On the basis of clinical symptoms, serum thyroxine and TRAb, thyroid ultrasound and orbital computed tomography, diagnoses were made. The data stem from a study of T cells in Graves' hyperthyroidism and ophthalmopathy. Overall study findings and caveats: Within blood appeared most thyroid clonotypes that had expanded above 0.001.

From RNA transcripts, TCR beta CDR3 regions were amplified. During a first-round RT-PCR of the TCR CDR3, the HTBI primer set was used. TCRdb itself ran the multiplex PCR reads through MiXCR, one entry per CDR3 protein. The top ten clones hold nearly 8.5% of a sample with around 540,000 distinct CDR3 sequences, about 43% of them seen once. The V end lost 4 bases, the J end lost 5 bases, and 18 bases lay between the germline ends. The CDR3 runs to 15 residues. CDR1 is SGHRS and CDR2 is YFSETQ in the germline V gene. The sample consisted of peripheral blood or thyroid tissue (not recorded which). The chain carries TRBV5-1 and TRBJ1-1, with D tentatively TRBD1 (5 bases). This sequence originates from a young woman with Graves' hyperthyroidism. In DNA form, the CDR3 reads TGCGCCAGCAGCCTTTACTGGGGCCGAAGAACTGAAGCTTTCTTT. Protein product: CASSLYWGRRTEAFF.